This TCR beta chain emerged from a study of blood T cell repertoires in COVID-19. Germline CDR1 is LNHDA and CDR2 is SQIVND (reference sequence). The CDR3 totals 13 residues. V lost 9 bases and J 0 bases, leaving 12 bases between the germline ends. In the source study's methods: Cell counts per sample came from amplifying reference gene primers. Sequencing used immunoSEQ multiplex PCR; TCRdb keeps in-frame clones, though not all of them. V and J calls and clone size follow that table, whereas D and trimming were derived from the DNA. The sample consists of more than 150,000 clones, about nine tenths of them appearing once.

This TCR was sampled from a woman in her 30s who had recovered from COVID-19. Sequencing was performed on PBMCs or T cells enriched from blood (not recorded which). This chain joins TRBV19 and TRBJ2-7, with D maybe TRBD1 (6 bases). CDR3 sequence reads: CASRDTVSYEQYF. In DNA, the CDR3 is TGTGCCAGCAGGGACACCGTCTCCTACGAGCAGTACTTC.